These 30 T cell receptor beta chains share one sample of origin, sequenced in a study of response to subunit inactivated influenza vaccine. TCRdb independently ran MiXCR on the RT-PCR reads; one entry per CDR3 protein. This sample has some 640,000 distinct CDR3 sequences; approximately 15% occur once, and the top ten carry less than 7%. The material sequenced was PBMCs from blood, taken 14 days before vaccination. These receptors were obtained from a middle-aged man who received an inactivated influenza vaccine.

This clonotype was picked up many times. The J gene is TRBJ1-6, the V gene TRBV27; 7 bases fit TRBD1. CDR3 length equals 17 residues. Trimming took 3 bases from V and 8 from J; bases not matched to a gene: 13. In germline, CDR1 is MNHEY, CDR2 SMNVEV (reference sequence). CDR3 sequence reads: CASSLTGYVAVDSPLHF. Written as DNA, the CDR3 is TGTGCCAGCAGTTTGACAGGGTACGTGGCTGTGGATTCACCCCTCCACTTT.

This clonotype was observed a handful of times. This chain joins TRBV13 and TRBJ2-1; D is possibly TRBD1 (6 bases). Germline lookup yields CDR1 PRHDT and CDR2 FYEKMQ (reference sequence). The germline V and J ends were trimmed by 7 bases and 8 bases, with 21 bases remaining between them. The CDR3 contains 15 residues. In DNA, the CDR3 is TGTGCCAGCACCCCCTTGGAGAGACAGGCACATGAGCAGTTCTTC. This gives the protein CASTPLERQAHEQFF. Full variable domain (remainder filled in from reference TRBV13 and TRBJ2-1): AAGVIQSPRHLIKEKRETATLKCYPIPRHDTVYWYQQGPGQDPQFLISFYEKMQSDKGSIPDRFSAQQFSDYHSELNMSSLELGDSALYFCASTPLERQAHEQFFGPGTRLTVL.

This clonotype was seen more than once but under ten times. V usage is TRBV7-9 and J usage is TRBJ1-6; no definite D call. Germline V gene lookup returns CDR1 SEHNR and CDR2 FQNEAQ (reference sequence). The CDR3 has 13 amino acids. V lost 4 bases and J lost 7, with 8 bases in between. The CDR3 protein is CASSSVNNSPLHF. The CDR3 DNA reads TGTGCCAGCAGCTCGGTTAACAATTCACCCCTCCACTTT.

The V gene is TRBV5-1, the J gene TRBJ2-1; unclear D gene. The V end was cut by 4 bases, the J end by 6 bases, with 14 bases between. The CDR3 consists of 14 residues. From germline, CDR1 is SGHRS and CDR2 YFSETQ. CDR3 region: CASSTGQSANEQFF. The DNA of the CDR3 is TGCGCCAGCAGCACGGGCCAATCGGCCAATGAGCAGTTCTTC.

The V call is TRBV12-3 or TRBV12-4, the J call TRBJ2-4, with unresolved D. The CDR3 is 13 residues long. V was trimmed by 5 bases and J by 7 bases, leaving 12 bases between them. In DNA, the CDR3 is TGTGCCAGCAGTCCAGCGTCAAGTAACATTCAGTACTTC. Its translation is CASSPASSNIQYF.

There are many counts of this clonotype. The J gene is TRBJ2-2, the V gene TRBV7-3; D unresolved. V lost 5 bases and J lost 7, with 8 bases in between. Germline CDR1 is SGHTA and CDR2 is FQGTGA. CDR3 length equals 12 residues. In DNA form, the CDR3 reads TGTGCCAGCAGCCAGCTCGGCGGGGAGCTGTTTTTT. Protein: CASSQLGGELFF.

This clonotype was detected once. The chain combines TRBV6-1 with TRBJ2-2; D call uncertain. With 7 bases removed from V and 0 bases from J, the gap between germline ends came to 6 bases. The CDR3 consists of 13 residues. Germline CDR1 reads MNHNS; CDR2 reads SASEGT. CDR3 DNA: TGTGCCAGCACTCAGACGAACACCGGGGAGCTGTTTTTT. It specifies CASTQTNTGELFF.

This clonotype was seen a handful of times. The chain has TRBV6-1 and TRBJ1-6, with a tentative D call TRBD1 (5 bases). The CDR3 has 15 residues. V shed 6 bases and J shed 7 bases, with 16 bases lying between them. Germline V gives CDR1 MNHNS, CDR2 SASEGT. The CDR3 DNA is TGTGCCAGCAGGGTCTCCGGGGGTTGGAATTCACCCCTCCACTTT. Residues: CASRVSGGWNSPLHF.

This sequence joins TRBV20-1 and TRBJ2-3; TRBD2 matches at 12 bases. CDR1 is DFQATT, CDR2 SNEGSKA, per germline (reference sequence). V trimming: 5 bases; J trimming: 1 base; junction bases outside the gene matches: 10. There are 17 residues in the CDR3. CDR3 sequence: CSASKPLAGGGTDTQYF. CDR3 bases: TGCAGTGCTTCAAAGCCGCTAGCGGGAGGGGGCACAGATACGCAGTATTTT.

The genes are TRBV5-1 and TRBJ2-7; 9 bases map to TRBD1. This CDR3 spans 15 amino acids. Germline V lookup: CDR1 SGHRS, CDR2 YFSETQ. V gave up 4 bases and J gave up 4 bases; unmatched junction bases: 9. CDR3 amino acids: CASSGYRDREYEQYF. The CDR3 DNA sequence: TGCGCCAGCAGCGGGTACCGGGACAGGGAATACGAGCAGTACTTC.

The chain uses TRBV12-3 or TRBV12-4 and TRBJ2-7; D is ambiguous. The CDR3 is 18 residues long. V lost 0 bases to trimming and J lost 2 bases, with 20 bases between them. The CDR3 reads CASSLALIPPDSPYEQYF. DNA of the CDR3: TGTGCCAGCAGTTTAGCGCTAATTCCGCCAGACTCGCCCTACGAGCAGTACTTC.

This clonotype was observed a few times. V and J are TRBV12-3 or TRBV12-4 and TRBJ2-7; D is possibly TRBD1 (6 bases). V lost 1 base to trimming and J lost 6 bases, with 10 bases between them. The CDR3 is 13 amino acids. Written as DNA, the CDR3 is TGTGCCAGCAGTTTAGGGGACAAGCGCGAGCAGTACTTC. Its protein is CASSLGDKREQYF.

J is TRBJ2-1 and V is TRBV7-3, with TRBD2 identical over 10 bases. Unmatched junction bases numbered 6, after V lost 4 bases and J lost 6 bases. This CDR3 spans 15 amino acids. In germline, CDR1 is SGHTA, CDR2 FQGTGA. The CDR3: CASSSGTSVSNEQFF. For the CDR3, the DNA is TGTGCCAGCAGCTCAGGGACTAGCGTAAGCAATGAGCAGTTCTTC.

This clonotype was counted between two and nine times. V gene TRBV5-4 combines with J gene TRBJ2-2; D is ambiguous. The germline V gene encodes CDR1 SGHNT and CDR2 YYREEE (reference sequence). Trimming took off 0 bases at V and 1 base at J, with 4 bases between the two ends. The CDR3 is made up of 14 amino acids. The CDR3 DNA sequence: TGTGCCAGCAGCTTGGATCTGAACACCGGGGAGCTGTTTTTT. Translation: CASSLDLNTGELFF.

The V and J genes are TRBV20-1 and TRBJ2-7; 7 bases line up with TRBD2. There are 15 residues in the CDR3. From germline, CDR1 is DFQATT and CDR2 SNEGSKA (reference sequence). V gave up 6 bases and J gave up 3 bases; unmatched junction bases: 14. In DNA form, the CDR3 reads TGCAGTGCACCCGGGGGAGCGGGATTAAGCTACGAGCAGTACTTC. This translates into CSAPGGAGLSYEQYF.

The J gene is TRBJ2-3, the V gene TRBV20-1; TRBD2 matches 11 bases. After removal of 6 bases from V and 2 bases from J, the junction contained 7 bases not matched to a gene. This CDR3 is built from 15 residues. Germline V gene data show CDR1 as DFQATT and CDR2 as SNEGSKA (reference sequence). The CDR3 bases are TGCAGTGCCACGACTAGCGGGGAGGCCACAGATACGCAGTATTTT. Its protein product is CSATTSGEATDTQYF.

V is TRBV11-2 and J is TRBJ2-5, with D perhaps TRBD2 (5 bases). From germline, CDR1 is SGHAT and CDR2 FQNNGV. The V and J ends lost 4 bases and 5 bases respectively, with 26 bases between them. This CDR3 comprises 18 residues. CDR3 amino acids: CASSSPDYRLLKGETQYF. The CDR3 DNA follows: TGTGCCAGCAGCTCCCCCGACTACCGCCTATTGAAAGGGGAGACCCAGTACTTC. The full variable domain, rest sourced from reference TRBV11-2 and TRBJ2-5, is EAGVAQSPRYKIIEKRQSVAFWCNPISGHATLYWYQQILGQGPKLLIQFQNNGVVDDSQLPKDRFSAERLKGVDSTLKIQPAKLEDSAVYLCASSSPDYRLLKGETQYFGPGTRLLVL.

This clonotype appeared a few times. This chain uses TRBV27 with TRBJ1-2, with 10 bases fitting TRBD1. Germline-derived CDR1 and CDR2 are MNHEY and SMNVEV (reference sequence). CDR3 length equals 16 residues. Unmatched junction bases numbered 8, after V lost 5 bases and J lost 2 bases. This CDR3 reads CASSTIRDRGNYGYTF. The CDR3 region has the DNA TGTGCCAGCAGTACGATCCGGGACAGGGGAAACTATGGCTACACCTTC.

V usage is TRBV7-3 and J usage is TRBJ1-2; D not certain. The V and J ends lost 5 bases and 4 bases respectively, with 11 bases between them. There are 13 residues in the CDR3. Germline V gene sequence: CDR1 SGHTA, CDR2 FQGTGA. Written as DNA, the CDR3 is TGTGCCAGCAGCCTTACGCGGGGCTATGGCTACACCTTC. Protein: CASSLTRGYGYTF.

This clonotype was seen a few times. This chain joins TRBV4-1 and TRBJ2-4; the D gene is possibly TRBD1 (5 bases). CDR1 is MGHRA, CDR2 YSYEKL, per germline. CDR3 length equals 16 residues. V was trimmed by 1 base and J by 2 bases, leaving 12 bases between them. DNA of the CDR3: TGCGCCAGCAGCCAAGTCAGGACAATACCCAAAAACATTCAGTACTTC. Translation: CASSQVRTIPKNIQYF.

This chain uses TRBV20-1 with TRBJ1-4; 7 bases line up with TRBD1. The V gene's germline CDR1 is DFQATT and CDR2 SNEGSKA (reference sequence). Trimming at V came to 3 bases and at J to 9 bases, leaving 16 bases not matched to a gene. The CDR3 has 16 residues. This CDR3 is CSASLFGTAGEKKLFF. CDR3 bases: TGCAGTGCTAGCCTGTTTGGGACAGCCGGCGAGAAAAAACTGTTTTTT.

The chain combines TRBV15 with TRBJ2-3; 9 bases are shared with TRBD2. From germline, CDR1 is LNHNV and CDR2 YYDKDF (reference sequence). The CDR3 has 16 amino acids. Trimming at V came to 0 bases and at J to 4 bases, leaving 5 bases not matched to a gene. CDR3 sequence reads: CATSRDSGSVSDTQYF. DNA of the CDR3: TGTGCCACCAGCAGAGATAGCGGGAGTGTCTCAGATACGCAGTATTTT. Combining the CDR3 with reference TRBV15 and TRBJ2-3 gives the whole variable domain DAMVIQNPRYQVTQFGKPVTLSCSQTLNHNVMYWYQQKSSQAPKLLFHYYDKDFNNEADTPDNFQSRRPNTSFCFLDIRSPGLGDTAMYLCATSRDSGSVSDTQYFGPGTRLTVL.

This clonotype was observed a handful of times. The chain couples TRBV6-1 to TRBJ1-6; unclear D gene. This CDR3 has 19 residues. The V end lost 6 bases, the J end lost 0 bases, and 21 bases lay between the germline ends. Germline V gene lookup returns CDR1 MNHNS and CDR2 SASEGT. The DNA of the CDR3 is TGTGCCAGCAGCCCAAACCGAGACGCGAGGAGCTCCTATAATTCACCCCTCCACTTT. The encoded protein is CASSPNRDARSSYNSPLHF.

This clonotype was recorded at least ten times. The CDR3 is CSVEGAGAYEQYF. CDR3 DNA sequence: TGCAGCGTTGAAGGAGCGGGAGCTTACGAGCAGTACTTC. The gene calls are TRBV29-1 and TRBJ2-7; 8 nucleotides agree with TRBD2. The CDR3 extends over 13 amino acids. Trimming removed 1 base from V and 4 bases from J; junction bases left unmatched: 3. From germline, CDR1 is SQVTM and CDR2 ANQGSEA.

The genes are TRBV10-3 and TRBJ2-2; D is possibly TRBD1 or TRBD2 (6 bases each). Trimming left V 11 bases short and J 7 bases short, with 14 bases between. The CDR3 is 12 amino acids. Germline V gives CDR1 ENHRY, CDR2 SYGVKD. The CDR3, as DNA: TGTGCCTCACAGGGAGGAGGCGGGGAGCTGTTTTTT. It yields the protein CASQGGGGELFF.

The chain recombines TRBV3-1 with TRBJ1-6, with 10 bases aligning to TRBD1. Trimming removed 3 bases from V and 15 bases from J; junction bases left unmatched: 8. Germline CDR1 LGHDT, CDR2 YNNKEL (reference sequence). The CDR3 has 14 residues. CDR3 region: CASSHETGGWILHF. The CDR3 DNA reads as TGTGCCAGCAGCCACGAGACAGGGGGCTGGATCCTCCACTTT.

CDR3 DNA: TGTGCCAGCAGCTTGGGTCGGACACTTAACTATGGCTACACCTTC. Translated, it gives CASSLGRTLNYGYTF. The J gene is TRBJ1-2, the V gene TRBV5-5, with D possibly matching TRBD1 (5 bases). The CDR3 loop spans 15 amino acids. The germline V and J ends were trimmed by 0 bases and 1 base, with 10 bases remaining between them. CDR1 SGHKS and CDR2 YYEKEE come from the germline V gene (reference sequence).

In regard to this clonotype: The junction shows a germline mismatch at one end, possibly a read error. The chain uses TRBV5-4 and TRBJ2-2; D is possibly TRBD2 (6 bases). Germline CDR1 is SGHNT and CDR2 is YYREEE (reference sequence). The CDR3 is made up of 14 amino acids. The CDR3 region has the DNA TGTGCCAGCGGCTTGGGACTCTTCGGCGGGGAGCTGTTTTTT. Its translation: CASGLGLFGGELFF.

This sequence joins TRBV7-3 and TRBJ2-3; the match to TRBD2 covers 8 bases. CDR1 is SGHTA, CDR2 FQGTGA, per germline. The CDR3 sequence is 16 residues long. Trimming at V came to 2 bases and at J to 3 bases, leaving 7 bases not matched to a gene. CDR3 residues: CASSLSGRGNTDTQYF. DNA of the CDR3: TGTGCCAGCAGCTTATCCGGGAGGGGAAATACAGATACGCAGTATTTT.

This chain connects TRBV4-3 to TRBJ2-7; 12 nucleotides agree with TRBD2. This CDR3 has 15 residues. Germline CDR1 is LGHNA and CDR2 is YSLEER. The trim removed 4 bases at V and 4 bases at J, leaving 5 bases unmatched. The CDR3 DNA is TGCGCCAGCAGCCGCCTAGCGGGAGGGCCATACGAGCAGTACTTC. This gives the protein CASSRLAGGPYEQYF.